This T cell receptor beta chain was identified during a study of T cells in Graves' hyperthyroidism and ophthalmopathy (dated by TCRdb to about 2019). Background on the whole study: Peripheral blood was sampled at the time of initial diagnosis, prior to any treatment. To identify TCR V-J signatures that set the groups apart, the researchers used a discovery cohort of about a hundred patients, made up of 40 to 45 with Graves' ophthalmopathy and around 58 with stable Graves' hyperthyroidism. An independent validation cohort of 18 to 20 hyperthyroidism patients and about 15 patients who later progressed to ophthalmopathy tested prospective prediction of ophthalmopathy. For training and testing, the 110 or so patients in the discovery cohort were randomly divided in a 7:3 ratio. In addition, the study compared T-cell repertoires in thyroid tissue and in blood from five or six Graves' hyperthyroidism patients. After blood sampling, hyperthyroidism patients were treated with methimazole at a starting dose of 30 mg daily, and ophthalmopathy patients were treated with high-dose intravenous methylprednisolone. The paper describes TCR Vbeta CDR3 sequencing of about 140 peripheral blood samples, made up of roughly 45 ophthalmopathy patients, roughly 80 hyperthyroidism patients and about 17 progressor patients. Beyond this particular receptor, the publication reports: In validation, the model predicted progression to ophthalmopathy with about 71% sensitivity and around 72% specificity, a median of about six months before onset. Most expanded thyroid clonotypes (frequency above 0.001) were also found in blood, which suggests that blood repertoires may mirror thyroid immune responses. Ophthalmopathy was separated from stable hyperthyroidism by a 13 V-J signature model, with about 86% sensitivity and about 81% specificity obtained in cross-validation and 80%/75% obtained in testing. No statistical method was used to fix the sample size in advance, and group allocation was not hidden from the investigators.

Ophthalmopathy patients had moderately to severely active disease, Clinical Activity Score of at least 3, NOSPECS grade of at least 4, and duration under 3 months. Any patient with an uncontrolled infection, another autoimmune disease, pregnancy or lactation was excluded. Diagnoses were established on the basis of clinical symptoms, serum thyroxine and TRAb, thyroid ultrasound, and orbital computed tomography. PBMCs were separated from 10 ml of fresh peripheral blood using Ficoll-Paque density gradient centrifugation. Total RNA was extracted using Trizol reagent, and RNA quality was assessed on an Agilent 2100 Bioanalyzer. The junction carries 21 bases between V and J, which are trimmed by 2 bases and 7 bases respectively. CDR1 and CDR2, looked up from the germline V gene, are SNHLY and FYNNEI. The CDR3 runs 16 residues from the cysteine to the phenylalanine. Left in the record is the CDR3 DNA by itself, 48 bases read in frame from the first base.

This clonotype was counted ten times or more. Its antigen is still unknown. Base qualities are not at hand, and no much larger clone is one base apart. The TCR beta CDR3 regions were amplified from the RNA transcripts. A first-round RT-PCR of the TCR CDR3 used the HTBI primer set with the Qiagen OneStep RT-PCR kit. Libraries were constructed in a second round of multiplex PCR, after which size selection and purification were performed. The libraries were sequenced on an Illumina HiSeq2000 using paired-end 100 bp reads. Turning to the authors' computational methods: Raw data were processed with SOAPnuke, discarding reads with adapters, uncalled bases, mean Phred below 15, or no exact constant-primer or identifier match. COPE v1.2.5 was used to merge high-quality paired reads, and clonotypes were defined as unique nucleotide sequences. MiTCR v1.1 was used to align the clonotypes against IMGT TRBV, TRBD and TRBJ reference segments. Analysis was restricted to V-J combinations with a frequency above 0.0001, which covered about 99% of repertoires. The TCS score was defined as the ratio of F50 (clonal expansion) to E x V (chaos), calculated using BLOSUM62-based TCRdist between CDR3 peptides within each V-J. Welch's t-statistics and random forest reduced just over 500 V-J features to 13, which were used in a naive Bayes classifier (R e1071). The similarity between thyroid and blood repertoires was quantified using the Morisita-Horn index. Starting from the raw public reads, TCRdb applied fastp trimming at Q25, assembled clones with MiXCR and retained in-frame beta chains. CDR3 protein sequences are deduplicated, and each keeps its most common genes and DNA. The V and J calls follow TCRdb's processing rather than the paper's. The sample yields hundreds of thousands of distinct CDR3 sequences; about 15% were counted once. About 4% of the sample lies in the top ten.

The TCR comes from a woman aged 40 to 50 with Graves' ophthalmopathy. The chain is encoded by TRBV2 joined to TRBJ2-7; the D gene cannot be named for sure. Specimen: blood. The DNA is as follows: TGTGCCAGCAGTGAACTGAAAGGGTTAGGTGTTTGGGAGCAGTACTTC. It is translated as CASSELKGLGVWEQYF.